The TCR beta chain under discussion was sequenced for a study of blood T cell repertoires in COVID-19. Authors' processing steps: Amplification of reference gene primers was used by the study to estimate nucleated cell counts. Generated by immunoSEQ multiplex PCR, the TCRdb table keeps only in-frame clones and is missing some. That table furnishes V, J and clone size, whereas the DNA furnished D and trimming. Among roughly 200,000 clones, 82% were seen once, and the ten largest hold roughly 12%. This clone was seen a handful of times. Germline V gene sequence: CDR1 MNHEY, CDR2 SVGEGT. The junction had 3 bases not matched to a gene; V was cut back by 2 bases and J by 4 bases. This CDR3 is 14 amino acids long.

The chain has TRBV6-2 or TRBV6-3 and TRBJ2-3; 7 nucleotides agree with TRBD2. Sequencing input: PBMCs or T cells enriched from blood (not recorded which). The clonotype originates from a middle-aged man who had recovered from COVID-19. The CDR3 reads CASSYVGGADTQYF. CDR3 sequence (DNA): TGTGCCAGCAGTTACGTGGGAGGGGCAGATACGCAGTATTTT.